Listed below are T cell receptor beta chains from one sample, sequenced in a study of blood T cell repertoires in COVID-19. Method: immunoSEQ multiplex PCR; TCRdb's copy keeps in-frame clones and lacks some. Here the sample spans some 380,000 clones, 90% being singletons. The sequencing sample was made of peripheral blood. These receptors came from a young man with active or convalescent COVID-19. Both conserved end residues are part of each CDR3. The order of the fields is clone size, V gene, J gene, CDR3 length, CDR3 protein. Clone size, where shown, is once, few, many, or a class for clones that have expanded.

size: NA
V: TRBV13
J: TRBJ1-2
length: 13
CDR3: CASSRQGNYGYTF

size: NA
V: TRBV6-2/TRBV6-3
J: TRBJ2-7
length: 18
CDR3: CASSYLPGDLTRNYEQYF

size: NA
V: TRBV18
J: TRBJ2-7
length: 15
CDR3: CASSATRTGNDDQYF

size: NA
V: TRBV7-6
J: TRBJ1-6
length: 15
CDR3: CASSLNREYNSPLHF

size: NA
V: TRBV10-3
J: TRBJ1-4
length: 13
CDR3: CASRGRGDEKLFF

size: NA
V: TRBV7-3
J: TRBJ2-3
length: 14
CDR3: CASRTSGSTDTQYF

size: NA
V: TRBV12-3/TRBV12-4
J: TRBJ2-7
length: 12
CDR3: CASRTDRNEQYF

size: few
V: TRBV4-2
J: TRBJ1-2
length: 15
CDR3: CASSQRHQPSYGYTF

size: once
V: TRBV3-1/TRBV3-2
J: TRBJ2-5
length: 13
CDR3: CASSPTGRETQYF

size: NA
V: TRBV6-2/TRBV6-3
J: TRBJ2-7
length: 13
CDR3: CASSRQVTYEQYF

size: NA
V: TRBV10-3
J: TRBJ1-5
length: 14
CDR3: CAISQDTPNQPQHF

size: NA
V: TRBV27
J: TRBJ2-5
length: 14
CDR3: CASSLLGPQETQYF

size: NA
V: TRBV3-1/TRBV3-2
J: TRBJ2-1
length: 14
CDR3: CASRPGWHYNEQFF

size: few
V: TRBV6-5
J: TRBJ2-5
length: 12
CDR3: CASRGGRETQYF

size: NA
V: TRBV15
J: TRBJ2-3
length: 13
CDR3: CATAVPSTDTQYF

size: NA
V: TRBV6-5
J: TRBJ1-2
length: 15
CDR3: CASSYLPGVGDGYTF

size: few
V: TRBV28
J: TRBJ2-1
length: 11
CDR3: CASKGNNEQFF

size: NA
V: TRBV7-2
J: TRBJ2-7
length: 13
CDR3: CASSSQARYEQYF

size: NA
V: TRBV10-3
J: TRBJ2-5
length: 16
CDR3: CAISVSGRDSRETQYF

size: many
V: TRBV19
J: TRBJ2-1
length: 13
CDR3: CASSVQVYNEQFF

size: NA
V: TRBV7-2
J: TRBJ2-2
length: 15
CDR3: CASSLEAGRTGELFF

size: NA
V: TRBV6-6
J: TRBJ2-7
length: 13
CDR3: CASSPGQVVGQYF

size: NA
V: TRBV20-1
J: TRBJ2-7
length: 14
CDR3: CSASPRGNPYEQYF

size: NA
V: TRBV4-1
J: TRBJ2-7
length: 15
CDR3: CASSLTSGGFYEQYF

size: NA
V: TRBV7-2
J: TRBJ1-1
length: 16
CDR3: CASSYRQGTKDTEAFF

size: NA
V: TRBV9
J: TRBJ2-7
length: 15
CDR3: CASSFSFGSEYEQYF

size: NA
V: TRBV5-8
J: TRBJ2-1
length: 14
CDR3: CASSGGTGRNEQFF

size: NA
V: TRBV6-1
J: TRBJ2-5
length: 14
CDR3: CASSEYGGIETQYF

size: NA
V: TRBV7-2
J: TRBJ2-7
length: 18
CDR3: CASSLTSGSPRRHHEQYF

size: NA
V: TRBV18
J: TRBJ1-1
length: 16
CDR3: CASSPPRRGPNTEAFF

size: NA
V: TRBV27
J: TRBJ1-5
length: 15
CDR3: CASSLSQAGRGPQHF

size: NA
V: TRBV24-1
J: TRBJ1-1
length: 14
CDR3: CATSDSGEIAEAFF

size: NA
V: TRBV27
J: TRBJ2-7
length: 14
CDR3: CASSTGGPRYEQYF

size: NA
V: TRBV6-2/TRBV6-3
J: TRBJ1-1
length: 16
CDR3: CASSYQSQGKNTEAFF

size: NA
V: TRBV5-6
J: TRBJ2-5
length: 14
CDR3: CASSLVRRQETQYF

size: NA
V: TRBV5-6
J: TRBJ2-7
length: 14
CDR3: CASNEMGTAYEQYF

size: NA
V: TRBV7-3
J: TRBJ1-5
length: 13
CDR3: CASSLTQGQPQHF

size: NA
V: TRBV7-2
J: TRBJ2-4
length: 19
CDR3: CASSLDFYEPKGVKNIQYF

size: few
V: TRBV9
J: TRBJ1-4
length: 16
CDR3: CASSVGRTGSNEKLFF

size: NA
V: TRBV27
J: TRBJ1-2
length: 14
CDR3: CASSPGTGNYGYTF

size: NA
V: TRBV6-4
J: TRBJ1-5
length: 13
CDR3: CASSVQANQPQHF

size: NA
V: TRBV4-3
J: TRBJ2-3
length: 15
CDR3: CASSRDGVSTDTQYF

size: NA
V: TRBV6-6
J: TRBJ1-2
length: 17
CDR3: CASSPWDRTRSNYGYTF

size: NA
V: TRBV7-9
J: TRBJ2-1
length: 16
CDR3: CASTITGTRRHNEQFF

size: NA
V: TRBV29-1
J: TRBJ2-7
length: 12
CDR3: CSVAGIFYEQYF

size: NA
V: TRBV28
J: TRBJ2-7
length: 12
CDR3: CASSFLGNEQYF

size: NA
V: TRBV18
J: TRBJ2-1
length: 16
CDR3: CASSPPLARDYNEQFF

size: NA
V: TRBV19
J: TRBJ1-5
length: 14
CDR3: CASSIVGAHQPQHF

size: NA
V: TRBV5-8
J: TRBJ1-1
length: 14
CDR3: CASSLDQMNTEAFF

size: NA
V: TRBV11-3
J: TRBJ2-2
length: 12
CDR3: CASGQNTGELFF

size: NA
V: TRBV7-2
J: TRBJ1-2
length: 17
CDR3: CASSFDTGTGDNYGYTF

size: NA
V: TRBV7-9
J: TRBJ2-3
length: 12
CDR3: CASSPGIGTQYF

size: many
V: TRBV3-1/TRBV3-2
J: TRBJ2-2
length: 16
CDR3: CASSDGAFANTGELFF

size: once
V: TRBV6-1
J: TRBJ2-7
length: 16
CDR3: CASSEKYRGRSYEQYF

size: NA
V: TRBV5-3
J: TRBJ1-2
length: 13
CDR3: CARSLARQGDYTF

size: NA
V: TRBV9
J: TRBJ2-4
length: 18
CDR3: CASSGGLAGGLAKNIQYF

size: NA
V: TRBV6-5
J: TRBJ2-7
length: 14
CDR3: CASSADRSSYEQYF

size: NA
V: TRBV7-2
J: TRBJ2-5
length: 15
CDR3: CASSPMAGTGETQYF